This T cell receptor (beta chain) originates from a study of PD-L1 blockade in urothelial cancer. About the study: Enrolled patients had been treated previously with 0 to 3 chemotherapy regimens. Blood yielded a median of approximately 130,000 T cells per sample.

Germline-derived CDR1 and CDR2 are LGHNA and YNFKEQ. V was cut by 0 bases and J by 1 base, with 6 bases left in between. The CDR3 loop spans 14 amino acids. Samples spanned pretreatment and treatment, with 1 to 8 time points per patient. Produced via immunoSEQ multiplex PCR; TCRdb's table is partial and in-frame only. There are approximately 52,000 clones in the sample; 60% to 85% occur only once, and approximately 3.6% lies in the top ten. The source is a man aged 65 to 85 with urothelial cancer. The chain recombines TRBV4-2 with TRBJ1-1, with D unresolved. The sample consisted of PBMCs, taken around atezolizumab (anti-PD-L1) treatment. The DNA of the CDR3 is TGTGCCAGCAGCCAAGATGAGGGGAACACTGAAGCTTTCTTT. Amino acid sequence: CASSQDEGNTEAFF.